This TCR beta chain was captured in a study of blood T cell repertoires in COVID-19. The wider study: Acute-phase and convalescent COVID-19 samples originated in the United States, Italy and Spain.

This clone came up once. V lost 6 bases to trimming and J lost 5 bases, with 20 bases between them. Germline CDR1 is SGHDT and CDR2 is YYEEEE. CDR3 length: 15 residues. Original data processing: Estimation of nucleated cell counts relied on the amplification of reference gene primers. Assay: immunoSEQ multiplex PCR; the TCRdb copy retains only in-frame clones and omits some. That table is the source of V, J and clone size, and D and trimming were worked out from the DNA. The sample carries approximately 160,000 clones, around 85% recorded once. Sequencing input: peripheral blood. The clonotype comes from a man in his 60s who had recovered from COVID-19. The chain couples TRBV5-6 to TRBJ2-5; no clear D gene. Written as DNA, the CDR3 is TGTGCCAGCAATACTCGTCCTTCGCCCCCCGAGACCCAGTACTTC. It codes for CASNTRPSPPETQYF.